This TCR beta chain is from a study of memory CD4+ T cells and cytomegalovirus serostatus. The sort gate was single viable CD3+CD4+CD8-CD45RO+ cells for memory CD4+ T cells. Points on this clone: The same CDR3 is also encoded by other DNA sequences in this sample.

Germline CDR1 reads MNHEY; CDR2 reads SVGAGI. Trimming took 6 bases from V and 4 from J, leaving 15 bases between them. The CDR3 sequence is 14 residues long. Using immunoSEQ multiplex PCR, the repertoire was profiled, and TCRdb retains in-frame clones only, with some absent. The table has approximately 88,000 clones, about four fifths seen once. The source of this sequence is an adult in good health and CMV-seropositive. The V gene is TRBV6-5, the J gene TRBJ2-5, with D perhaps matching TRBD2 (6 bases). Sequenced: memory CD4+ T cells from blood. This CDR3 reads CASSWRGGRETQYF. As DNA, the CDR3 is TGTGCCAGCAGCTGGAGAGGAGGGCGAGAGACCCAGTACTTC.